These 15 T cell receptor beta chains originate from one sample sequenced in a study of regulatory T cells in long-lasting Graves disease. Described time point: persistent/refractory GD, antithyroid drugs over 5 years with positive TRAb. PBMCs provided the RNA from which the TCR library was made. In building TCR beta libraries, iRepertoire HTBI primers were used together with Arm-PCR of CDR3 regions. TCRdb analysed the multiplex PCR reads with MiXCR anew, one entry per CDR3 protein. This sample carries fewer than 600,000 distinct CDR3 sequences, approximately 23% of them seen once, and the ten largest clones take roughly 13%. Sequencing used peripheral blood mononuclear cells (PBMCs), obtained when the disease was refractory, from a patient treated with antithyroid drugs. The source is a female donor with Graves disease.

V usage is TRBV4-3 and J usage is TRBJ2-7; D may be TRBD1 or TRBD2 (7 bases each). Germline V gene sequence: CDR1 LGHNA, CDR2 YSLEER. The CDR3 runs to 15 residues. V was shortened by 0 bases and J by 3 bases, with 12 bases between the two germline ends. The CDR3, as DNA: TGCGCCAGCAGCCAAGATCGGGGGGACAGCTACGAGCAGTACTTC. Translating it yields CASSQDRGDSYEQYF.

This clonotype has just a few counts. The rearrangement uses TRBV19 and TRBJ1-5; the D gene is possibly TRBD1 (5 bases). Germline V lookup: CDR1 LNHDA, CDR2 SQIVND (reference sequence). The CDR3 contains 15 residues. Trimming left V 5 bases short and J 3 bases short, with 14 bases between. The CDR3: CASSFSGTPNQPQHF. The CDR3 DNA sequence: TGTGCCAGTAGTTTTTCCGGGACCCCCAATCAGCCCCAGCATTTT.

This clonotype came up many times. This chain uses TRBV6-2 or TRBV6-3 with TRBJ2-7, with TRBD1 matching over 7 bases. With V trimmed by 1 base and J by 3 bases, 3 bases remained unmatched. This CDR3 contains 14 residues. Germline values: CDR1 MNHEY, CDR2 SVGEGT. CDR3 sequence reads: CASSYYRQGYEQYF. Here the CDR3 DNA reads TGTGCCAGCAGTTACTATCGACAGGGCTACGAGCAGTACTTC.

This clonotype has a count of ten or more. This rearrangement joins TRBV24-1 to TRBJ1-1; D gene unclear. The CDR3 contains 13 residues. Germline V lookup: CDR1 KGHDR, CDR2 SFDVKD. V lost 4 bases to trimming and J lost 1 base, with 6 bases between them. The CDR3 DNA sequence: TGTGCCACCAGTGACACTCCGAACACTGAAGCTTTCTTT. Its protein is CATSDTPNTEAFF.

This clonotype occurred many times. The chain combines TRBV29-1 with TRBJ2-5, with TRBD1 as a possible D gene (6 bases). Germline CDR1 and CDR2: SQVTM and ANQGSEA. The CDR3 is made up of 14 amino acids. V lost 8 bases to trimming and J lost 4 bases, with 20 bases between them. The CDR3 region has the DNA TGCAGCTCTTCCGGGACACCAGCAGGAGAGACCCAGTACTTC. This codes for CSSSGTPAGETQYF.

This rearrangement joins TRBV29-1 to TRBJ1-5, with 9 bases lining up with TRBD1. CDR1 and CDR2 (germline): SQVTM, ANQGSEA. This CDR3 region has 15 residues. V trimming: 7 bases; J trimming: 4 bases; junction bases outside the gene matches: 11. The CDR3 here is CSAVAGTGFNQPQHF. The CDR3 region has the DNA TGCAGCGCTGTGGCCGGGACAGGGTTTAATCAGCCCCAGCATTTT.

This rearrangement joins TRBV3-1 to TRBJ2-3; TRBD2 aligns across 9 bases. V lost 4 bases, J lost 2 bases, and 4 bases stayed unmatched. This CDR3 spans 15 amino acids. The germline V gene has CDR1 LGHDT and CDR2 YNNKEL (reference sequence). CDR3 in DNA: TGTGCCAGCAGCCTCCTAGCGGGAACCACAGATACGCAGTATTTT. The encoded protein is CASSLLAGTTDTQYF.

This chain connects TRBV3-1 to TRBJ1-1; D is unresolved. CDR1 LGHDT and CDR2 YNNKEL come from the germline V gene (reference sequence). This CDR3 has 14 amino acids. Trimming pared 0 bases from V and 5 bases from J, leaving 10 bases between. CDR3 amino acids: CASSQEGRRTEAFF. The CDR3 nucleotides are TGTGCCAGCAGCCAAGAAGGGAGGCGGACTGAAGCTTTCTTT.

This clonotype occurred many times. This chain uses TRBV13 with TRBJ2-5, with D tentatively TRBD1 or TRBD2 (5 bases each). V was shortened by 5 bases and J by 5 bases, with 21 bases between the two germline ends. CDR3 length: 16 amino acids. Germline V gene lookup returns CDR1 PRHDT and CDR2 FYEKMQ (reference sequence). The CDR3 protein is CASSTITGTESETQYF. In DNA form, the CDR3 reads TGTGCCAGCAGCACTATAACCGGGACGGAGTCGGAGACCCAGTACTTC.

This clonotype was detected many times. V usage is TRBV6-5 and J usage is TRBJ1-2, with no clear D. Trimming shortened V by 2 bases and J by 1 base, and 5 bases separated the two germline ends. CDR1 is MNHEY, CDR2 SVGAGI, per germline. The CDR3 runs 13 residues. CDR3 sequence reads: CASSYQDNYGYTF. In DNA form, the CDR3 reads TGTGCCAGCAGTTACCAGGATAACTATGGCTACACCTTC.

This clonotype was detected ten times or more. This chain connects TRBV12-3 or TRBV12-4 to TRBJ2-5; perhaps TRBD2 as D (7 bases). This CDR3 has 14 amino acids. V shed 6 bases and J shed 5 bases, with 16 bases lying between them. The CDR3 bases are TGTGCCAGCAGCCCAACGGGGGGCTGGGAGACCCAGTACTTC. It specifies CASSPTGGWETQYF.

This clonotype was seen many times. The J gene is TRBJ1-1, the V gene TRBV15; no clear D gene. Germline V gene sequence: CDR1 LNHNV, CDR2 YYDKDF (reference sequence). Trimming left V 4 bases short and J 3 bases short, with 9 bases between. The CDR3 is 13 amino acids. CDR3 region: CATSIQGDTEAFF. DNA of the CDR3: TGTGCCACCAGCATACAAGGCGACACTGAAGCTTTCTTT.

This clonotype showed up many times. J is TRBJ2-5 and V is TRBV28, with TRBD2 identical over 10 bases. J was trimmed by 5 bases and V by 6 bases; bases with no gene match: 12. The CDR3 runs to 16 residues. Germline V gene data show CDR1 as MDHEN and CDR2 as SYDVKM. The CDR3: CASSRPPAGGKETQYF. Written as DNA, the CDR3 is TGTGCCAGCAGCCGCCCCCCAGCGGGGGGGAAGGAGACCCAGTACTTC.

Notes on this clonotype: A much larger clone lies a single base off, so this may be a read error. The chain uses TRBV6-9 and TRBJ2-1; no clear D gene. V was trimmed by 3 bases and J by 10 bases, leaving 13 bases between them. Germline values: CDR1 MNHGY, CDR2 SVAAGI. The CDR3 is 13 residues long. The CDR3 DNA follows: TGTGCCAGCAGTTACGGCAGTCCCTACGAGCAGTTCTTC. It encodes CASSYGSPYEQFF.

The chain is built from TRBV2 and TRBJ2-5, with D uncertain. The CDR3 is made up of 13 amino acids. Trimming removed 8 bases from V and 0 bases from J, with 10 bases in between. CDR1 SNHLY and CDR2 FYNNEI come from the germline V gene. CDR3 loop: CASVNGYQETQYF. The CDR3 region has the DNA TGTGCCAGCGTCAATGGGTACCAAGAGACCCAGTACTTC.